Shown below are 6 T cell receptor beta chains from a single sample sequenced in a study of T cell responses to AZD1222 COVID-19 vaccine. Repertoires were generated with immunoSEQ multiplex PCR, while TCRdb's copy carries only in-frame clones and drops some. The repertoire includes around 150,000 clones, 90% to 95% of them detected once, and 1.3% sits in the top ten. The specimen was peripheral blood, collected on day 0 of AZD1222 vaccination. The receptors here all came from an adult in good health.

The chain recombines TRBV9 with TRBJ2-5; 10 bases are shared with TRBD2. The CDR3 extends over 15 amino acids. The V and J ends lost 3 bases and 5 bases, in that order; junction bases with no gene match: 7. In germline, CDR1 is SGDLS, CDR2 YYNGEE. This chain's CDR3 is CASSASGGVWETQYF. The CDR3, as DNA: TGTGCCAGCAGCGCGAGCGGGGGGGTCTGGGAGACCCAGTACTTC. The complete variable domain, with remaining parts taken from reference TRBV9 and TRBJ2-5, reads DSGVTQTPKHLITATGQRVTLRCSPRSGDLSVYWYQQSLDQGLQFLIQYYNGEERAKGNILERFSAQQFPDLHSELNLSSLELGDSALYFCASSASGGVWETQYFGPGTRLLVL.

V is TRBV4-1 and J is TRBJ2-1; 11 bases are a match to TRBD2. Looked up from germline, CDR1 is MGHRA and CDR2 is YSYEKL. The CDR3 is 17 amino acids. The V and J ends lost 0 bases and 4 bases, in that order; junction bases with no gene match: 5. The CDR3 spells CASSQEGGTSGYNEQFF. The CDR3, as DNA: TGCGCCAGCAGCCAAGAGGGGGGGACTAGCGGTTACAATGAGCAGTTCTTC.

The chain employs TRBV9 and TRBJ2-3; 9 bases map to TRBD2. CDR3 length equals 15 residues. V lost 5 bases to trimming and J lost 4 bases; unmatched junction nucleotides: 8. CDR1 SGDLS and CDR2 YYNGEE come from the germline V gene. The CDR3 spells CASSNSGGPADTQYF. CDR3 bases: TGTGCCAGCAGTAATAGCGGGGGCCCGGCAGATACGCAGTATTTT.

The V call is TRBV27, the J call TRBJ2-3, with TRBD1 matching 8 bases. The trim removed 0 bases at V and 2 bases at J, leaving 13 bases unmatched. The CDR3 totals 19 residues. Germline values: CDR1 MNHEY, CDR2 SMNVEV (reference sequence). The DNA for the CDR3 is TGTGCCAGCAGTTTATCATCCGGGACAGGCCACCCCCCCACAGATACGCAGTATTTT. This encodes CASSLSSGTGHPPTDTQYF.

The chain uses TRBV4-2 and TRBJ2-1, with 9 bases identical to TRBD2. The CDR3 covers 16 residues. Germline V gene data show CDR1 as LGHNA and CDR2 as YNFKEQ. The V segment lost 5 bases and the J segment 7 bases; nucleotides outside the gene matches: 12. CDR3 nucleotides: TGTGCCAGCAGCGCTCGTCCTAGCGGGGTCTGGAATGAGCAGTTCTTC. Protein sequence: CASSARPSGVWNEQFF.

The rearrangement links TRBV7-9 to TRBJ2-1; 11 positions agree with TRBD2. After removal of 5 bases from V and 7 bases from J, the junction contained 10 bases not matched to a gene. The CDR3 has 16 amino acids. Germline CDR1 SEHNR, CDR2 FQNEAQ (reference sequence). CDR3 amino acids: CASSPPTSGTGNEQFF. CDR3 nucleotide sequence: TGTGCCAGCAGCCCGCCGACTAGCGGGACGGGGAATGAGCAGTTCTTC.